This T cell receptor beta chain was observed in a study of cytomegalovirus exposure and HLA in healthy donors. PCR amplification relied on 60 Vbeta primers (plus 13 Jbeta primers). Generated by immunoSEQ multiplex PCR, the TCRdb table keeps only in-frame clones and is missing some. The sample lists some 200,000 clones; around 77% were seen once. The clonotype comes from a woman under 40 in good health and CMV-seronegative. The specimen was PBMCs.

Here the CDR3 DNA reads TGTGCCAGCAGCTTAATACCAGAAACCGGGGAGCTGTTTTTT. Translating gives CASSLIPETGELFF. V and J are TRBV11-2 and TRBJ2-2; D not certain. The V and J ends lost 2 bases and 5 bases respectively, with 9 bases between them. CDR1 SGHAT and CDR2 FQNNGV come from the germline V gene. The CDR3 extends over 14 amino acids. The variable domain in full, completed from reference TRBV11-2 and TRBJ2-2, reads EAGVAQSPRYKIIEKRQSVAFWCNPISGHATLYWYQQILGQGPKLLIQFQNNGVVDDSQLPKDRFSAERLKGVDSTLKIQPAKLEDSAVYLCASSLIPETGELFFGEGSRLTVL.